These 28 T cell receptor beta chains were sequenced from one sample in a study of cytomegalovirus exposure and HLA in healthy donors. The PCR had 60 Vbeta and 13 Jbeta primers. Some clones are missing from TCRdb's copy, which holds only in-frame ones; the method was immunoSEQ multiplex PCR. The table has about 150,000 clones, about 86% seen once. The sequenced material came from PBMCs. The receptor set was obtained from a woman in her 30s in good health and CMV-seronegative.

V is TRBV6-5 and J is TRBJ2-7; 10 bases match TRBD1. CDR1 and CDR2 from the germline V gene are MNHEY and SVGAGI. The CDR3 has 15 residues. The V segment lost 6 bases and the J segment 5 bases; nucleotides outside the gene matches: 10. The CDR3 loop is CASRSLGTGEHEQYF. Here the CDR3 DNA reads TGTGCCAGCAGAAGCCTAGGGACAGGGGAACACGAGCAGTACTTC.

The chain is built from TRBV28 and TRBJ1-1; unclear D gene. Germline V gene data show CDR1 as MDHEN and CDR2 as SYDVKM. V lost 5 bases and J 5 bases, leaving 12 bases between the germline ends. CDR3 length equals 13 residues. As DNA, the CDR3 is TGTGCCAGCAGTGAGGGCGTAACAACTGAAGCTTTCTTT. Its translation is CASSEGVTTEAFF.

This chain uses TRBV27 with TRBJ1-3; the match to TRBD1 covers 7 bases. The V gene's germline CDR1 is MNHEY and CDR2 SMNVEV (reference sequence). This CDR3 has 15 residues. V lost 5 bases and J lost 0; bases outside the gene matches: 4. CDR3 amino acids: CASSAGTASGNTIYF. The DNA of the CDR3 is TGTGCCAGCAGTGCGGGGACAGCCTCTGGAAACACCATATATTTT.

The V gene is TRBV7-8, the J gene TRBJ1-5, with D possibly matching TRBD1 (5 bases). Germline values: CDR1 SGHVS, CDR2 FQNEAQ. CDR3 size: 17 residues. The ends were cut back, 1 base at V and 2 bases at J, with 15 bases in the middle. CDR3 sequence (DNA): TGTGCCAGCAGCTTAGATGGCGGAGGGGTTGGCAATCAGCCCCAGCATTTT. Translated: CASSLDGGGVGNQPQHF.

This CDR3 is CSVGPGTGLGYTF. The CDR3, as DNA: TGCAGCGTTGGTCCCGGGACAGGGTTGGGCTACACCTTC. The chain links TRBV29-1 to TRBJ1-2; the match to TRBD1 covers 9 bases. The CDR3 totals 13 residues. V gave up 4 bases and J gave up 8 bases; unmatched junction bases: 8. CDR1 and CDR2 from the germline V gene are SQVTM and ANQGSEA.

This chain uses TRBV4-2 with TRBJ2-1, with 8 bases matching TRBD2. CDR3 length: 16 residues. J gave up 6 bases and V 3 bases, and 10 bases lay outside the gene matches. Germline V CDR1 and CDR2: LGHNA, YNFKEQ. CDR3 protein: CASSQVAGPRFNEQFF. In nucleotides, the CDR3 is TGTGCCAGCAGCCAGGTAGCGGGGCCCCGGTTCAATGAGCAGTTCTTC.

This chain joins TRBV7-2 and TRBJ2-1; 8 bases map to TRBD2. The CDR3 contains 16 residues. CDR1 and CDR2 (germline): SGHTA, FQGNSA. J lost 9 bases, V lost 1 base, and 11 bases had no gene match. Here the CDR3 DNA reads TGTGCCAGCAGCTTAGGGGGGGCGGGAGGCCGGGGTGAGCAGTTCTTC. Translating gives CASSLGGAGGRGEQFF.

This chain uses TRBV7-3 with TRBJ2-5, with 7 nucleotides matching TRBD2. V trimming: 1 base; J trimming: 7 bases; junction bases outside the gene matches: 3. The CDR3 has 13 residues. Germline-derived CDR1 and CDR2 are SGHTA and FQGTGA. CDR3 coding DNA: TGTGCCAGCAGCTTAAATGGCGGGAGGACCCAGTACTTC. Protein product: CASSLNGGRTQYF. Complete variable domain (other parts from reference TRBV7-3 and TRBJ2-5): GAGVSQTPSNKVTEKGKYVELRCDPISGHTALYWYRQSLGQGPEFLIYFQGTGAADDSGLPNDRFFAVRPEGSVSTLKIQRTERGDSAVYLCASSLNGGRTQYFGPGTRLLVL.

The genes are TRBV14 and TRBJ2-1, with 15 bases aligning to TRBD2. Germline V gene sequence: CDR1 SGHDN, CDR2 FVKESK. The CDR3 has 19 amino acids. J gave up 9 bases and V 4 bases, and 16 bases lay outside the gene matches. CDR3 DNA sequence: TGTGCCAGCAGCCTCTGGACTAGCGGGAGGGCCTTATTCCGTGGTGAGCAGTTCTTC. Translation gives CASSLWTSGRALFRGEQFF. Complete variable domain (other parts from reference TRBV14 and TRBJ2-1): EAGVTQFPSHSVIEKGQTVTLRCDPISGHDNLYWYRRVMGKEIKFLLHFVKESKQDESGMPNNRFLAERTGGTYSTLKVQPAELEDSGVYFCASSLWTSGRALFRGEQFFGPGTRLTVL.

This chain links TRBV6-5 with TRBJ1-6; D uncertain. The V end lost 0 bases, the J end lost 10 bases, and 16 bases lay between the germline ends. The CDR3 is made up of 16 amino acids. Germline CDR1 and CDR2: MNHEY and SVGAGI. CDR3 DNA: TGTGCCAGCAGTTACTCGGCCCCGGGGAGAGGATCACCCCTCCACTTT. This encodes CASSYSAPGRGSPLHF.

V gene TRBV9 combines with J gene TRBJ2-7; TRBD2 matches 7 bases. Trimming took 0 bases from V and 3 from J; bases not matched to a gene: 6. This CDR3 spans 15 amino acids. Germline V lookup: CDR1 SGDLS, CDR2 YYNGEE. CDR3 nucleotide sequence: TGTGCCAGCAGCGTAGCTGGCGGGGGTTTCTACGAGCAGTACTTC. This codes for CASSVAGGGFYEQYF.

This chain links TRBV28 with TRBJ2-1, with TRBD2 matching 13 bases. The trim removed 5 bases at V and 0 bases at J, leaving 13 bases unmatched. The CDR3 has 20 amino acids. Germline CDR1 is MDHEN and CDR2 is SYDVKM. The CDR3 DNA is TGTGCCAGCAGTCCGACCCTCATTAGGACTAGCGGGAGCTCCTACAATGAGCAGTTCTTC. It specifies CASSPTLIRTSGSSYNEQFF.

The chain carries TRBV2 and TRBJ2-7; 8 bases fit TRBD1. CDR3 length: 14 residues. In germline, CDR1 is SNHLY, CDR2 FYNNEI. Germline trimming cut 7 bases from V and 3 bases from J; bases unmatched to any gene: 8. The CDR3 region is CASKVGQAGYEQYF. CDR3 DNA: TGTGCCAGCAAGGTGGGACAGGCCGGCTACGAGCAGTACTTC. Variable domain in full (rest from reference TRBV2 and TRBJ2-7): EPEVTQTPSHQVTQMGQEVILRCVPISNHLYFYWYRQILGQKVEFLVSFYNNEISEKSEIFDDQFSVERPDGSNFTLKIRSTKLEDSAMYFCASKVGQAGYEQYFGPGTRLTVT.

This clone occurred once. This chain links TRBV9 with TRBJ2-5; D perhaps matches TRBD2 (7 bases). CDR1 and CDR2 (germline): SGDLS, YYNGEE. CDR3 length equals 15 residues. The V end lost 0 bases, the J end lost 2 bases, and 11 bases lay between the germline ends. Here the CDR3 reads CASSVGGGEQETQYF. The CDR3 DNA follows: TGTGCCAGCAGCGTAGGCGGGGGCGAACAAGAGACCCAGTACTTC.

The chain combines TRBV5-1 with TRBJ2-3; 7 bases agree with TRBD2. Germline CDR1 reads SGHRS; CDR2 reads YFSETQ. With V trimmed by 4 bases and J by 0 bases, 2 bases remained unmatched. The CDR3 has 14 amino acids. The chain's CDR3 is CASSTGLSTDTQYF. Written as DNA, the CDR3 is TGCGCCAGCAGCACGGGACTAAGCACAGATACGCAGTATTTT.

CDR3 protein: CAWSKGKGAKNEQFF. CDR3 DNA: TGTGCCTGGTCCAAGGGTAAGGGGGCGAAAAATGAGCAGTTCTTC. This chain links TRBV30 with TRBJ2-1; 7 nucleotides align to TRBD1. V was pared by 5 bases and J by 7 bases, with 14 bases of the junction left unmatched. The CDR3 totals 15 residues. CDR1 and CDR2 from the germline V gene are GTSNPN and SVGIG (reference sequence).

V and J are TRBV27 and TRBJ2-7; the match to TRBD1 covers 11 bases. The V and J ends lost 5 bases and 6 bases, in that order; junction bases with no gene match: 6. The CDR3 is 14 residues long. Germline CDR1 MNHEY, CDR2 SMNVEV (reference sequence). As DNA, the CDR3 is TGTGCCAGCAGTCACCTAGGGACAGGGGGCGAGCAGTACTTC. Translation gives CASSHLGTGGEQYF.

This rearrangement joins TRBV28 to TRBJ2-5; 7 nucleotides agree with TRBD2. This CDR3 contains 14 residues. V lost 3 bases and J lost 1; bases outside the gene matches: 2. Looked up from germline, CDR1 is MDHEN and CDR2 is SYDVKM. The CDR3 here is CASSFGGGQETQYF. For the CDR3, the DNA is TGTGCCAGCAGTTTTGGGGGGGGCCAAGAGACCCAGTACTTC.

This chain connects TRBV29-1 to TRBJ2-3; 8 bases line up with TRBD1. Unmatched junction bases numbered 10, after V lost 3 bases and J lost 2 bases. The CDR3 length is 16 residues. CDR1 is SQVTM and CDR2 is ANQGSEA in the germline V gene. This CDR3 reads CSVDAGQGFFTDTQYF. DNA of the CDR3: TGCAGCGTTGATGCAGGACAGGGATTCTTCACAGATACGCAGTATTTT.

CDR3 nucleotides: TGCGCCAGCAGCCCGAGTGAAGCGGGGGGGCGTACAGATACGCAGTATTTT. Translation gives CASSPSEAGGRTDTQYF. The genes are TRBV4-3 and TRBJ2-3; the match to TRBD2 covers 10 bases. This CDR3 has 17 amino acids. Trimming removed 4 bases from V and 3 bases from J; junction bases left unmatched: 10. Germline CDR1 LGHNA, CDR2 YSLEER.

The chain joins TRBV28 to TRBJ2-5; D is possibly TRBD2 (5 bases). The CDR3 runs 14 residues. Between the trimmed V and J ends, which lost 1 base and 7 bases, there was a span of 13 bases. CDR1 MDHEN and CDR2 SYDVKM come from the germline V gene. The CDR3 coding sequence is TGTGCCAGCAGTTTATTCGGGGAACGGGGGACCCAGTACTTC. It encodes CASSLFGERGTQYF.

The chain has TRBV4-1 and TRBJ2-7; 9 bases align to TRBD2. V gave up 1 base and J gave up 3 bases; unmatched junction bases: 10. The CDR3 contains 17 residues. Per the germline V gene, CDR1 is MGHRA and CDR2 is YSYEKL. CDR3 DNA: TGCGCCAGCAGCCAAGCCCCAAGAGCGGGAGGAGTCTACGAGCAGTACTTC. Translation: CASSQAPRAGGVYEQYF.

This chain joins TRBV5-1 and TRBJ1-2, with 10 bases lining up with TRBD1. This CDR3 has 15 amino acids. J lost 2 bases, V lost 4 bases, and 5 bases had no gene match. Per the germline V gene, CDR1 is SGHRS and CDR2 is YFSETQ. CDR3 nucleotides: TGCGCCAGCAGCCTATGGACAGGGGGAAACTATGGCTACACCTTC. It yields the protein CASSLWTGGNYGYTF.

A single count supports this clone. This chain connects TRBV6-1 to TRBJ1-2; possibly TRBD1 for D (5 bases). V lost 0 bases and J 2 bases, leaving 16 bases between the germline ends. The CDR3 covers 17 residues. Looked up from germline, CDR1 is MNHNS and CDR2 is SASEGT. The CDR3 coding sequence is TGTGCCAGCAGTGAAGCGCTTCTTCGGGGGGGAAACTATGGCTACACCTTC. Translated: CASSEALLRGGNYGYTF.

V gene TRBV18 combines with J gene TRBJ2-1, with D possibly being TRBD2 (5 bases). CDR1 is KGHSH, CDR2 LQKENI, per germline. V dropped 0 bases and J dropped 14 bases, with 11 bases sitting between them. The CDR3 has 12 amino acids. The CDR3 nucleotides read TGTGCCAGCTCACCACCCGAGGGATTCGAGTTCTTC. Translation gives CASSPPEGFEFF.

This clone was counted once. The V call is TRBV28, the J call TRBJ2-5, with D maybe TRBD2 (5 bases). The CDR3 sequence is 16 residues long. Trimming shortened V by 6 bases and J by 3 bases, and 20 bases separated the two germline ends. The germline V gene encodes CDR1 MDHEN and CDR2 SYDVKM. This CDR3 is CASRSYGLDWKETQYF. The DNA of the CDR3 is TGTGCCAGCAGGAGTTACGGACTGGACTGGAAAGAGACCCAGTACTTC.

V is TRBV5-1 and J is TRBJ1-6; 10 positions match TRBD1. There are 15 residues in the CDR3. The V gene end was trimmed by 4 bases and the J gene end by 10 bases; junction bases not matched to a gene: 8. Looked up from germline, CDR1 is SGHRS and CDR2 is YFSETQ. This CDR3 reads CASSQTGTGDSPLHF. CDR3 DNA sequence: TGCGCCAGCAGCCAGACCGGGACAGGGGACTCACCCCTCCACTTT.

This chain joins TRBV5-3 and TRBJ1-4; D unresolved. Being an ORF, TRBV5-3 has a function that is uncertain. Trimming cost V 0 bases and J 7 bases, with 13 bases left between them. The CDR3 is 15 residues long. CDR3 loop: CARSLGLFRSEKLFF. CDR3 nucleotides: TGTGCCAGAAGCTTGGGCCTTTTCCGGAGTGAAAAACTGTTTTTT.